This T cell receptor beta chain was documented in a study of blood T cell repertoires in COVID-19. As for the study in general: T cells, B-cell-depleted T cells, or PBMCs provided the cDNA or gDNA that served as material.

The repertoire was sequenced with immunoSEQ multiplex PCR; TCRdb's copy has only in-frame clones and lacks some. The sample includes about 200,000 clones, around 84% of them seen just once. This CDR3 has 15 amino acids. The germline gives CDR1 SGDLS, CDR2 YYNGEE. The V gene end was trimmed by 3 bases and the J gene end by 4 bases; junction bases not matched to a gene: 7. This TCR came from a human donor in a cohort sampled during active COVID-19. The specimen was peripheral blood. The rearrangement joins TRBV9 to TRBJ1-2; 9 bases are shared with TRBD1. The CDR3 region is CASSASRTGAYGYTF. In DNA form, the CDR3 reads TGTGCCAGCAGCGCCTCCAGGACAGGGGCCTATGGCTACACCTTC.